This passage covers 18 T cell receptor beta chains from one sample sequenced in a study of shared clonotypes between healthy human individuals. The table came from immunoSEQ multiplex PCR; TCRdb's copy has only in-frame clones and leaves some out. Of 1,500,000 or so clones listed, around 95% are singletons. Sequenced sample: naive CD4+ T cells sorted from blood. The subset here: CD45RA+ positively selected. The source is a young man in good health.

The CDR3 sequence is CASANLALQGPQHF. The CDR3 DNA sequence: TGTGCCAGCGCCAATCTAGCCTTACAAGGGCCCCAGCATTTT. The gene calls are TRBV5-6 and TRBJ1-5; D uncertain. The CDR3 sequence is 14 residues long. The V gene's germline CDR1 is SGHDT and CDR2 YYEEEE. V dropped 7 bases and J dropped 9 bases, with 20 bases sitting between them.

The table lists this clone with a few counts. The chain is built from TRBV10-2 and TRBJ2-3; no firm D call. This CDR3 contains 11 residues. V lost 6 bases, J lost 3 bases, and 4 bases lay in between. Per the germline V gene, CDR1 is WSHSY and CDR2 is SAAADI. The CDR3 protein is CASSITDTQYF. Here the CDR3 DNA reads TGCGCCAGCAGCATAACAGATACGCAGTATTTT.

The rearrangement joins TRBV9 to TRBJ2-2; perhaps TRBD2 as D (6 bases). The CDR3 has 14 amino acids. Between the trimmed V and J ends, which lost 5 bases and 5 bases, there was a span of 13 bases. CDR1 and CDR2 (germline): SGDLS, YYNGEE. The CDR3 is CASSFGSSTGELFF. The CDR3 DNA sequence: TGTGCCAGCAGTTTCGGGAGTTCAACCGGGGAGCTGTTTTTT.

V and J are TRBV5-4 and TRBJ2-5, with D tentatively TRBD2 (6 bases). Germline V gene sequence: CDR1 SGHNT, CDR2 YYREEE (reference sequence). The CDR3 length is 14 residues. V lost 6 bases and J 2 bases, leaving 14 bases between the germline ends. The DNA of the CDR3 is TGTGCCAGCACGCTCTCGGACTATCAAGAGACCCAGTACTTC. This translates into CASTLSDYQETQYF.

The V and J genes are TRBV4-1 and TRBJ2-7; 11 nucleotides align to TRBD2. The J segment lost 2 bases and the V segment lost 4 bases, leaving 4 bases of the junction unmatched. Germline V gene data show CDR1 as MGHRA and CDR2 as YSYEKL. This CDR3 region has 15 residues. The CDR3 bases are TGCGCCAGCAGCCCTAGCGGGAGGCTTCCCTACGAGCAGTACTTC. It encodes CASSPSGRLPYEQYF.

The chain's CDR3 is CASSSHRETFTTDTQYF. In nucleotides, the CDR3 is TGTGCCAGCAGTTCCCACCGGGAGACCTTTACTACAGATACGCAGTATTTT. This chain connects TRBV28 to TRBJ2-3, with D possibly being TRBD2 (6 bases). This CDR3 is built from 17 residues. Trimming removed 4 bases at V and 3 bases at J, with 20 bases between. Germline V CDR1 and CDR2: MDHEN, SYDVKM.

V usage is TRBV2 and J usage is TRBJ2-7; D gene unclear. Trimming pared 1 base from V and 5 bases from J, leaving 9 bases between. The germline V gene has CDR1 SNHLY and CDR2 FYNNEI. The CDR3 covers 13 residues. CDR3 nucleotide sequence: TGTGCCAGCAGTGAAGTTCGGAGAAACGAGCAGTACTTC. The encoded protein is CASSEVRRNEQYF.

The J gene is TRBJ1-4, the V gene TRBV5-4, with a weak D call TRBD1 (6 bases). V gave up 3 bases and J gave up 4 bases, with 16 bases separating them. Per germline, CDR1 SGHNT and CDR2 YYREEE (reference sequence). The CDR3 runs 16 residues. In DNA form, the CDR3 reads TGTGCCAGCAGCTCATCCCACAGGGATAATAATGAAAAACTGTTTTTT. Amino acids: CASSSSHRDNNEKLFF.

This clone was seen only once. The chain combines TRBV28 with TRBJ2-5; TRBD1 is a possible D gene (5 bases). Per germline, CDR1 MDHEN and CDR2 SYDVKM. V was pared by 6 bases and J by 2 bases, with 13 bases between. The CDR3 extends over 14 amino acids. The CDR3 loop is CASRARQLQETQYF. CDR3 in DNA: TGTGCCAGCAGAGCCCGACAGTTACAAGAGACCCAGTACTTC.

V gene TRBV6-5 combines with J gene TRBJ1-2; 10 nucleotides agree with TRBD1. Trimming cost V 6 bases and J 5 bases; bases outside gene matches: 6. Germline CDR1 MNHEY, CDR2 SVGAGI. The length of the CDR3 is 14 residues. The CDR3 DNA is TGTGCCAGCAGCCCCTGGGACAGGGGTTATGGCTACACCTTC. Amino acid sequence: CASSPWDRGYGYTF.

Written as DNA, the CDR3 is TGTGCCAGCAGCATTTCAGGGGGCAACTATGGCTACACCTTC. Translating it yields CASSISGGNYGYTF. The chain couples TRBV27 to TRBJ1-2; 8 bases are shared with TRBD1. After removal of 6 bases from V and 2 bases from J, the junction contained 5 bases not matched to a gene. The CDR3 contains 14 residues. CDR1 and CDR2 (germline): MNHEY, SMNVEV (reference sequence).

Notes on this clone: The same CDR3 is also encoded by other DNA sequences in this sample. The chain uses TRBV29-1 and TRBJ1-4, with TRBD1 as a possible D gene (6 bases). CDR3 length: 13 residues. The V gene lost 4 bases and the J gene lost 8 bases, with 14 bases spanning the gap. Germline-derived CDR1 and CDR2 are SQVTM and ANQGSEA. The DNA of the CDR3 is TGCAGCGTTGGGGTGCGGGGGCGGGAAAAACTGTTTTTT. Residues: CSVGVRGREKLFF.

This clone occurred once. Written as DNA, the CDR3 is TGTGCCAGCAGGACTAGCGGGACCTCCTACGAGCAGTACTTC. It encodes CASRTSGTSYEQYF. This chain joins TRBV28 and TRBJ2-7; 11 bases agree with TRBD2. J gave up 0 bases and V 6 bases, and 1 base lay outside the gene matches. The V gene's germline CDR1 is MDHEN and CDR2 SYDVKM. The CDR3 totals 14 residues.

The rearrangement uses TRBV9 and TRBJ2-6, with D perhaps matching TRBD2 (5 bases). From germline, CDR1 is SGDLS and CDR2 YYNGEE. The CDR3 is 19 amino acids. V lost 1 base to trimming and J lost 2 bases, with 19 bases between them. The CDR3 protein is CASSVQIDRPGTGANVLTF. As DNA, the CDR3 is TGTGCCAGCAGCGTACAAATAGACCGCCCGGGGACTGGGGCCAACGTCCTGACTTTC.

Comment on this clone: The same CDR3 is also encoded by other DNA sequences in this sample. CDR3 in amino acids: CASSFQGSNTEAFF. CDR3 in DNA: TGTGCCAGCAGCTTTCAGGGGTCGAACACTGAAGCTTTCTTT. The chain links TRBV5-4 to TRBJ1-1; weak D call: TRBD1 (6 bases). V lost 2 bases to trimming and J lost 1 base, with 9 bases between them. Per germline, CDR1 SGHNT and CDR2 YYREEE (reference sequence). CDR3 length: 14 residues.

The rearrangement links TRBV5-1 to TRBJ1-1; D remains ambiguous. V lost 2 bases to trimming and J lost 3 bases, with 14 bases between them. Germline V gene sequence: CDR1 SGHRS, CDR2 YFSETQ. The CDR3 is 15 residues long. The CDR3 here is CASSFSGGYYTEAFF. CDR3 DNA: TGCGCCAGCAGCTTTAGCGGCGGATACTACACTGAAGCTTTCTTT.

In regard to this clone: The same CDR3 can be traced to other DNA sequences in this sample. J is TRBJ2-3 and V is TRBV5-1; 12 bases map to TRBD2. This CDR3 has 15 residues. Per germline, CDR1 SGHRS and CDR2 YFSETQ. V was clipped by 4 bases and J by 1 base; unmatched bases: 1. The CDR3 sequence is CASSRLAGGTDTQYF. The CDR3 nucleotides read TGCGCCAGCAGCCGACTAGCGGGGGGCACAGATACGCAGTATTTT.

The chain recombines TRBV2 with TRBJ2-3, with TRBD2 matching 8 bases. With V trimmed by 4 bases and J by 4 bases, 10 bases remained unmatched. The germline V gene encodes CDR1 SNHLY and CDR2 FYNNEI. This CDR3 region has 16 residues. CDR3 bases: TGTGCCAGCAGTGGGATGCGGGGGGCTGAGGCAGATACGCAGTATTTT. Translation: CASSGMRGAEADTQYF.